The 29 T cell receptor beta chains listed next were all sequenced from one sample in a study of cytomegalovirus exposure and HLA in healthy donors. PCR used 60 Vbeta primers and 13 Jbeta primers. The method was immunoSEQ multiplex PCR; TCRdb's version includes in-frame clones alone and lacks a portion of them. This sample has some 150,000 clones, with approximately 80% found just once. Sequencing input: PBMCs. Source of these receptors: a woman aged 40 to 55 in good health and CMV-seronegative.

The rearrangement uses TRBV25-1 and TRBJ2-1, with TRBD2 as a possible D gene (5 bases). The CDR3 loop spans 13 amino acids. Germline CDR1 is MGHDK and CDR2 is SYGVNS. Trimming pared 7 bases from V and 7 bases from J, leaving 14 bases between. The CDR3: CASTPLGSNEQFF. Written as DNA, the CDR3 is TGTGCCAGCACCCCACTAGGCTCTAATGAGCAGTTCTTC.

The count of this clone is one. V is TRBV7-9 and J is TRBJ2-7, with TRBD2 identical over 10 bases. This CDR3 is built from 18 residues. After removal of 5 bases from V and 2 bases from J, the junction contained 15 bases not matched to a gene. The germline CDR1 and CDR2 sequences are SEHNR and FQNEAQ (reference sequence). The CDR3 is CASSPNAASGGRTYEQYF. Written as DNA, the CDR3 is TGTGCCAGCAGCCCCAATGCGGCTAGCGGGGGCCGTACCTACGAGCAGTACTTC.

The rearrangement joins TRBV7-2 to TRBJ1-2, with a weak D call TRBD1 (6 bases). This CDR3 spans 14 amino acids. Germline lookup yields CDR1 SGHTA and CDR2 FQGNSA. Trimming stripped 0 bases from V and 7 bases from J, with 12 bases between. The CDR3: CASSLAYRAGGYTF. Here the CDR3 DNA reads TGTGCCAGCAGCTTAGCCTACAGGGCGGGTGGCTACACCTTC.

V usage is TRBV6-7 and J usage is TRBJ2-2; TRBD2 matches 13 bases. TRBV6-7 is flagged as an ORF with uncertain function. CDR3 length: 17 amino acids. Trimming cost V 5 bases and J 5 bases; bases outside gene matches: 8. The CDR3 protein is CASSQGLAGIVTGELFF. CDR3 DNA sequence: TGTGCCAGCAGTCAGGGACTAGCGGGGATCGTGACCGGGGAGCTGTTTTTT.

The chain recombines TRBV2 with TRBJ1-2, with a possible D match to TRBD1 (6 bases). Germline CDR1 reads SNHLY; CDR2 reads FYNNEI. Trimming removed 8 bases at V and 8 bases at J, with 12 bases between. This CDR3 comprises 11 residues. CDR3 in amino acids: CASGTGTGYTF. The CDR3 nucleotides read TGTGCCAGCGGTACAGGGACCGGCTACACCTTC.

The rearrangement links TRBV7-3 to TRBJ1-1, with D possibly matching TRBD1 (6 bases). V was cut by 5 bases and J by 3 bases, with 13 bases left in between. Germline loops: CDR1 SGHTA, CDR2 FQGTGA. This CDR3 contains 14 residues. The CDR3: CASSRTGYDTEAFF. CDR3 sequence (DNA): TGTGCCAGCAGCCGTACAGGGTATGACACTGAAGCTTTCTTT.

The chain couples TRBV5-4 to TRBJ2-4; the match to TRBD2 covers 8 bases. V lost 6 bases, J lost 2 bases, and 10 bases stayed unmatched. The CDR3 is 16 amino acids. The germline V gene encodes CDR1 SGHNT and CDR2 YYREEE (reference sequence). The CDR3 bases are TGTGCCAGCACATACCGGGAGGGTGTAACCAAAAACATTCAGTACTTC. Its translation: CASTYREGVTKNIQYF.

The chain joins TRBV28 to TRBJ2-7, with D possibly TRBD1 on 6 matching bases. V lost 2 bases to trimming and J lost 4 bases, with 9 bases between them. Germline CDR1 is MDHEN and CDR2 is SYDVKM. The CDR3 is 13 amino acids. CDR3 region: CASSLRTGYEQYF. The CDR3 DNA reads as TGTGCCAGCAGTTTACGAACAGGGTACGAGCAGTACTTC.

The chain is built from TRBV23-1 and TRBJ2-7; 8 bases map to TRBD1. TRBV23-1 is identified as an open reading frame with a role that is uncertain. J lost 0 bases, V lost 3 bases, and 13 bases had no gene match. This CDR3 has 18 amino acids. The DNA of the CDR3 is TGCGCCAGCAGTCAGGCACCTCGAACAGGGGGGAGCTCCTACGAGCAGTACTTC. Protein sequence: CASSQAPRTGGSSYEQYF.

For the CDR3, the DNA is TGTGCCAGCAGTGAACTAGTCTCCTACAATGAGCAGTTCTTC. Its protein product is CASSELVSYNEQFF. The chain carries TRBV25-1 and TRBJ2-1; D remains ambiguous. The CDR3 length is 14 residues. CDR1 is MGHDK, CDR2 SYGVNS, per germline. V lost 2 bases and J lost 0, with 5 bases in between.

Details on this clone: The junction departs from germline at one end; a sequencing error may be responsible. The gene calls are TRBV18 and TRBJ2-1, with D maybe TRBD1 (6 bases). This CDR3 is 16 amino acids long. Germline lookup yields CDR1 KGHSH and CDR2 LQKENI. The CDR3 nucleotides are TGTGCCAGCTCTCCACCGACAGGAGGATCCTACAATGAGCAGTTCTTC. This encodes CASSPPTGGSYNEQFF.

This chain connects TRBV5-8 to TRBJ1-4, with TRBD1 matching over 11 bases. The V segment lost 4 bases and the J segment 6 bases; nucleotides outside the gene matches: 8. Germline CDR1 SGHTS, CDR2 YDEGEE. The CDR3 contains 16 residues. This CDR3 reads CASSRTRTGGDEKLFF. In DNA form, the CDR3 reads TGTGCCAGCAGCCGAACCCGGACAGGGGGCGATGAAAAACTGTTTTTT.

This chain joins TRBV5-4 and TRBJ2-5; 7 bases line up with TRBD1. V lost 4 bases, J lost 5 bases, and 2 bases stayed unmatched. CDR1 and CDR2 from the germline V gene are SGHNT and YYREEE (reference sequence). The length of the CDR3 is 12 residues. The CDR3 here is CASSPDRETQYF. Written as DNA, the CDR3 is TGTGCCAGCAGCCCGGACAGGGAGACCCAGTACTTC.

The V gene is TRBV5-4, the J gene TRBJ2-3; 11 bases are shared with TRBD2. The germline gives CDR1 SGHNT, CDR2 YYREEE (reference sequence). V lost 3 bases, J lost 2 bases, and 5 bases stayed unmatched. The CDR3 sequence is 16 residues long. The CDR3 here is CASSSMTSGITDTQYF. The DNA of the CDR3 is TGTGCCAGCAGCTCGATGACTAGCGGGATCACAGATACGCAGTATTTT.

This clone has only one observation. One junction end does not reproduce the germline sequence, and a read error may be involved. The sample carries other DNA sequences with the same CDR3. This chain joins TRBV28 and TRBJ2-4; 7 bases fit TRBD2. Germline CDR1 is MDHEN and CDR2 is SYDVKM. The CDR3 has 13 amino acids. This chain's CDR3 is CATEDSGPRAQYF. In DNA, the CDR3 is TGCGCCACAGAGGATAGCGGGCCACGGGCTCAGTACTTC.

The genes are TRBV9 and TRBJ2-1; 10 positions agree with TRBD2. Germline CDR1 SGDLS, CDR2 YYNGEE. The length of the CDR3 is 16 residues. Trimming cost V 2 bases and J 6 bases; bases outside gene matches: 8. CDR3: CASSVLLAGDRNEQFF. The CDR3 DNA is TGTGCCAGCAGCGTCCTTCTAGCGGGAGATCGCAATGAGCAGTTCTTC.

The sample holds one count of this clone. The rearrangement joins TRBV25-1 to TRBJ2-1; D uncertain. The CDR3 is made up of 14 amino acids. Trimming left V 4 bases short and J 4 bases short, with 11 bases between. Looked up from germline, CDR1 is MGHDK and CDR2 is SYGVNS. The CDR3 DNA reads TGTGCCAGCAGTGGCGCCGGTGCTTACAATGAGCAGTTCTTC. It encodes CASSGAGAYNEQFF.

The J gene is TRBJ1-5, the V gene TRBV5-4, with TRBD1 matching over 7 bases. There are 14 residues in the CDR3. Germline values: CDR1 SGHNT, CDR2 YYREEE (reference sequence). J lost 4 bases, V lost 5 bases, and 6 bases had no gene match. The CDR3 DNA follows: TGTGCCAGCAGTCCCGGACAGGATAATCAGCCCCAGCATTTT. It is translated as CASSPGQDNQPQHF. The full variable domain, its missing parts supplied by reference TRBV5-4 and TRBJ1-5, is ETGVTQSPTHLIKTRGQQVTLRCSSQSGHNTVSWYQQALGQGPQFIFQYYREEENGRGNFPPRFSGLQFPNYSSELNVNALELDDSALYLCASSPGQDNQPQHFGDGTRLSIL.

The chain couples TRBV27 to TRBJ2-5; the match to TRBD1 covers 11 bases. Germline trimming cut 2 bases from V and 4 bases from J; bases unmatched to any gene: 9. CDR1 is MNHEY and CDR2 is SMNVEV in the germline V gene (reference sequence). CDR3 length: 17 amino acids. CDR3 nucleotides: TGTGCCAGCAGTTTACGCGGGACAGGGGGATTCCGAGAGACCCAGTACTTC. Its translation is CASSLRGTGGFRETQYF.

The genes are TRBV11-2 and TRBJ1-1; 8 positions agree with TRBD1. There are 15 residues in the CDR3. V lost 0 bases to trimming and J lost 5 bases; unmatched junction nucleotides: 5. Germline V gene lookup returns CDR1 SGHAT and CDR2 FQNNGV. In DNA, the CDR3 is TGTGCCAGCAGCTTAGACCAGGGGGCGGGAACTGAAGCTTTCTTT. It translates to CASSLDQGAGTEAFF.

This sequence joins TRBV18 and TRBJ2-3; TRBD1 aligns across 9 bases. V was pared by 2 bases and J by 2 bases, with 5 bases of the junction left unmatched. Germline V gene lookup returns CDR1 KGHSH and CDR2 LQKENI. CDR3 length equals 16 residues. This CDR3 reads CASSPGRTGVTDTQYF. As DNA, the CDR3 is TGTGCCAGCTCACCAGGGAGGACAGGGGTCACAGATACGCAGTATTTT.

The CDR3 is CASSRREGGPDTQYF. For the CDR3, the DNA is TGTGCCAGTAGTAGGCGGGAGGGCGGCCCAGATACGCAGTATTTT. This chain uses TRBV19 with TRBJ2-3; TRBD2 matches 9 bases. This CDR3 region has 15 residues. The V segment lost 4 bases and the J segment 4 bases; nucleotides outside the gene matches: 6. Germline CDR1 is LNHDA and CDR2 is SQIVND (reference sequence).

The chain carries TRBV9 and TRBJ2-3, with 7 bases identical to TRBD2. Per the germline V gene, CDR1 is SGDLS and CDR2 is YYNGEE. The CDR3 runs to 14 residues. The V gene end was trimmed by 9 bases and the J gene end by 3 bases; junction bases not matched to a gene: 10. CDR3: CATPGLSETDTQYF. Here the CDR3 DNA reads TGTGCCACTCCGGGACTATCGGAGACAGATACGCAGTATTTT.

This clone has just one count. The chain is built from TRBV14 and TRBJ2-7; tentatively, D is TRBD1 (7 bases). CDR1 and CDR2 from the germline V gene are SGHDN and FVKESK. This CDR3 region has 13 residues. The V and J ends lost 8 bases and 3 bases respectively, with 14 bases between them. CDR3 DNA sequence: TGTGCCAGCCTCGCGCGGGACAGCTACGAGCAGTACTTC. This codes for CASLARDSYEQYF.

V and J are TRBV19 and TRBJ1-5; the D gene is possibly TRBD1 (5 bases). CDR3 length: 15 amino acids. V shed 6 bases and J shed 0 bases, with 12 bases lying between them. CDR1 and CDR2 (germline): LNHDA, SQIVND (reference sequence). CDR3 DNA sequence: TGTGCCAGTAGCATCGTAACAGGTAGCAATCAGCCCCAGCATTTT. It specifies CASSIVTGSNQPQHF.

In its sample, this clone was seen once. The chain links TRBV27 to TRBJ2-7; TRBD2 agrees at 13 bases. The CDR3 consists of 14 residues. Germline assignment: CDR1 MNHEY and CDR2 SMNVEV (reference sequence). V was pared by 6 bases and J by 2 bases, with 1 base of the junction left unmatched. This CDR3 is CASRGLAGAYEQYF. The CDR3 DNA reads TGTGCCAGCAGAGGACTAGCGGGAGCCTACGAGCAGTACTTC.

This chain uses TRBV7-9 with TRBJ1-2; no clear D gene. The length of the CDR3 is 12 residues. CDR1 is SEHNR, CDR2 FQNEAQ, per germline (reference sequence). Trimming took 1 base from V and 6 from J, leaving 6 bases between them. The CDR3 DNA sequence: TGTGCCAGCAGCTTAGGAGAAGATGGCTACACCTTC. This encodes CASSLGEDGYTF.

The CDR3 DNA reads as TGTGCCAGCAGCCGGGACACTAACTATGGCTACACCTTC. Protein sequence: CASSRDTNYGYTF. This rearrangement joins TRBV5-4 to TRBJ1-2; perhaps TRBD1 as D (6 bases). Trimming cost V 4 bases and J 0 bases, with 7 bases left between them. CDR3 length equals 13 residues. Germline values: CDR1 SGHNT, CDR2 YYREEE (reference sequence).

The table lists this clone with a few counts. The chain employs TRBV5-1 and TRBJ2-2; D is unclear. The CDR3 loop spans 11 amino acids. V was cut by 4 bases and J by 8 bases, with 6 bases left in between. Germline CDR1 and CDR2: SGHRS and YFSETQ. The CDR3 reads CASSPEGELFF. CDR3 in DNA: TGCGCCAGCAGCCCGGAGGGGGAGCTGTTTTTT.